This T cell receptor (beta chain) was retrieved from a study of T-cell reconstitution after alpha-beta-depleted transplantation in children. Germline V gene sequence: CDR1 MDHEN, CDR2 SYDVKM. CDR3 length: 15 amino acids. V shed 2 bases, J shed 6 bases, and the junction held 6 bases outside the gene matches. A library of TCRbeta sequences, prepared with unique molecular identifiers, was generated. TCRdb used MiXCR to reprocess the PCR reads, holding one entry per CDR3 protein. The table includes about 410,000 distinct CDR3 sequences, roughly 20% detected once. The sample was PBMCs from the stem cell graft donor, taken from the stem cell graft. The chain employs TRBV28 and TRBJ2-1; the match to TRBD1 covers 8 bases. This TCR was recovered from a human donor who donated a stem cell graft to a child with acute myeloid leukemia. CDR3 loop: CASSLLQGVGNEQFF. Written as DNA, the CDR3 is TGTGCCAGCAGTTTACTACAGGGGGTGGGCAATGAGCAGTTCTTC.